The 32 T cell receptor beta chains below were found in one sample sequenced in a study of cytomegalovirus exposure and HLA in healthy donors. The study ran its PCR with 60 Vbeta and 13 Jbeta primers. Produced via immunoSEQ multiplex PCR; TCRdb's table is partial and in-frame only. The repertoire holds 60,000 to 70,000 clones, with around 68% as singletons. Sequencing was carried out using PBMCs. The receptors originated from a man aged 40-49 years in good health and CMV-seropositive.

With regard to this clone: Sequence at one end of the junction differs from germline and may be a read error. The chain has TRBV7-7 and TRBJ2-1; 8 bases fit TRBD1. There are 14 residues in the CDR3. The V gene's germline CDR1 is SSHAT and CDR2 FNYEAQ (reference sequence). CDR3 sequence: CASSLAQGGSEQFF. The DNA of the CDR3 is TGTGCTAGCAGCTTAGCACAGGGGGGCTCTGAGCAGTTCTTC. Using reference TRBV7-7 and TRBJ2-1 for the parts outside the CDR3, the full variable domain is GAGVSQSPRYKVTKRGQDVTLRCDPISSHATLYWYQQALGQGPEFLTYFNYEAQPDKSGLPSDRFSAERPEGSISTLTIQRTEQRDSAMYRCASSLAQGGSEQFFGPGTRLTVL.

The chain employs TRBV5-1 and TRBJ2-7, with 8 bases matching TRBD1. The CDR3 extends over 15 amino acids. Germline CDR1 SGHRS, CDR2 YFSETQ. V shed 4 bases and J 2 bases; nucleotides not matched to a gene: 8. The CDR3: CASSETGVIAYEQYF. CDR3 DNA sequence: TGCGCCAGCAGCGAGACAGGGGTAATCGCCTACGAGCAGTACTTC.

The gene calls are TRBV11-1 and TRBJ2-7; 7 nucleotides agree with TRBD1. Trimming removed 1 base from V and 2 bases from J; junction bases left unmatched: 5. The CDR3 has 15 residues. Per germline, CDR1 SGHAT and CDR2 FQDESV (reference sequence). CDR3: CASSLVGQGAYEQYF. The CDR3 DNA is TGTGCCAGCAGCTTAGTAGGGCAGGGGGCCTACGAGCAGTACTTC. Looking up the rest from reference TRBV11-1 and TRBJ2-7 gives the full variable domain: EAEVAQSPRYKITEKSQAVAFWCDPISGHATLYWYRQILGQGPELLVQFQDESVVDDSQLPKDRFSAERLKGVDSTLKIQPAELGDSAMYLCASSLVGQGAYEQYFGPGTRLTVT.

The J gene is TRBJ1-2, the V gene TRBV7-2; 8 nucleotides match TRBD1. The CDR3 is 16 residues long. CDR1 is SGHTA and CDR2 is FQGNSA in the germline V gene. Trimming cost V 1 base and J 9 bases; bases outside gene matches: 13. CDR3 region: CASSLGSGGASARYTF. In nucleotides, the CDR3 is TGTGCCAGCAGCTTAGGCTCAGGGGGCGCATCTGCGCGCTACACCTTC.

The rearrangement joins TRBV19 to TRBJ2-1, with D tentatively TRBD1 (8 bases). V gave up 4 bases and J gave up 4 bases, with 17 bases separating them. The CDR3 is 16 amino acids. CDR1 LNHDA and CDR2 SQIVND come from the germline V gene (reference sequence). CDR3 sequence: CASSRGGQVLYNEQFF. The CDR3 DNA reads TGTGCCAGTAGTAGGGGGGGACAGGTCCTATACAATGAGCAGTTCTTC.

This chain joins TRBV9 and TRBJ2-7, with TRBD1 matching 11 bases. There are 16 residues in the CDR3. Germline V gene lookup returns CDR1 SGDLS and CDR2 YYNGEE. The trim removed 3 bases at V and 2 bases at J, leaving 7 bases unmatched. CDR3 residues: CASSAGDRGIPYEQYF. The DNA of the CDR3 is TGTGCCAGCAGCGCAGGGGACAGGGGGATCCCCTACGAGCAGTACTTC.

This clone was detected once. The chain employs TRBV5-1 and TRBJ2-5; 7 nucleotides align to TRBD2. Gene TRBJ2-7 matches the end of the DNA better, so the J call may be wrong. The CDR3 consists of 13 residues. Per germline, CDR1 SGHRS and CDR2 YFSETQ. The CDR3 nucleotides read TGCGCCAGCACCCCGGCTAGCGGCTACGAGCAGTACTTC. Its protein product is CASTPASGYEQYF.

V usage is TRBV11-2 and J usage is TRBJ2-7; no reliable D call. CDR3 length: 14 amino acids. V was pared by 2 bases and J by 6 bases, with 14 bases between. Germline assignment: CDR1 SGHAT and CDR2 FQNNGV. The CDR3 sequence is CASSLIKERGEQYF. The CDR3 nucleotides read TGTGCCAGCAGCTTAATAAAGGAGAGAGGCGAGCAGTACTTC.

The rearrangement uses TRBV4-2 and TRBJ2-3; 10 bases line up with TRBD2. The ends lost 4 bases at V and 1 base at J; junction bases unmatched: 2. Germline V gives CDR1 LGHNA, CDR2 YNFKEQ. The CDR3 is made up of 15 amino acids. The CDR3 region is CASSPLAGGTDTQYF. The DNA for the CDR3 is TGTGCCAGCAGCCCCCTAGCGGGGGGCACAGATACGCAGTATTTT.

This chain links TRBV5-4 with TRBJ2-1; no definite D call. From germline, CDR1 is SGHNT and CDR2 YYREEE (reference sequence). The germline V and J ends were trimmed by 4 bases and 8 bases, with 13 bases remaining between them. The CDR3 loop spans 13 amino acids. The CDR3 DNA is TGTGCCAGCAGCCCCCGTTCGTCGGATGAGCAGTTCTTC. Amino acid sequence: CASSPRSSDEQFF.

This clone has more than one count but fewer than ten. This sequence joins TRBV27 and TRBJ2-7; a weak D match, TRBD1 (6 bases). There are 15 residues in the CDR3. V gave up 8 bases and J gave up 6 bases, with 23 bases separating them. The germline V gene encodes CDR1 MNHEY and CDR2 SMNVEV (reference sequence). As DNA, the CDR3 is TGTGCCAGCGTAGTGTCAGGGGCGCACTTGTCCGAGCAGTACTTC. This codes for CASVVSGAHLSEQYF.

V usage is TRBV2 and J usage is TRBJ2-3; possibly TRBD2 for D (6 bases). V shed 7 bases and J shed 4 bases, with 24 bases lying between them. CDR3 size: 17 residues. Germline CDR1 is SNHLY and CDR2 is FYNNEI. CDR3 DNA: TGTGCCAGCACCGACACGGAGGGGCTAGCGAACGCAGATACGCAGTATTTT. This translates into CASTDTEGLANADTQYF.

The chain couples TRBV29-1 to TRBJ2-3; 13 nucleotides agree with TRBD2. This CDR3 comprises 15 residues. The germline V gene has CDR1 SQVTM and CDR2 ANQGSEA. Trimming took 7 bases from V and 4 from J; bases not matched to a gene: 8. This CDR3 is CSAILAGGRADTQYF. CDR3 nucleotides: TGCAGCGCCATACTAGCGGGGGGGCGGGCAGATACGCAGTATTTT.

The rearrangement links TRBV7-8 to TRBJ2-7, with D possibly being TRBD2 (5 bases). V was shortened by 5 bases and J by 0 bases, with 8 bases between the two germline ends. The CDR3 extends over 13 amino acids. Germline-derived CDR1 and CDR2 are SGHVS and FQNEAQ. The CDR3 sequence is CASSGRDSYEQYF. The CDR3 region has the DNA TGTGCCAGCAGCGGACGGGACTCCTACGAGCAGTACTTC.

The gene calls are TRBV7-9 and TRBJ1-1; possibly TRBD1 for D (5 bases). Trimming stripped 6 bases from V and 8 bases from J, with 16 bases between. The CDR3 runs to 13 residues. CDR1 is SEHNR and CDR2 is FQNEAQ in the germline V gene (reference sequence). CDR3 sequence: CASSPPAGFEAFF. The CDR3 nucleotides are TGTGCCAGCAGTCCCCCGGCAGGGTTCGAAGCTTTCTTT.

V usage is TRBV9 and J usage is TRBJ2-1; TRBD2 matches 9 bases. The ends lost 3 bases at V and 6 bases at J; junction bases unmatched: 7. Germline lookup yields CDR1 SGDLS and CDR2 YYNGEE. The CDR3 is 15 residues long. Written as DNA, the CDR3 is TGTGCCAGCAGCGCCGATGGACTAGCGATCAATGAGCAGTTCTTC. Amino acid sequence: CASSADGLAINEQFF.

Judged by abundance, this clone is medium-sized. The gene calls are TRBV6-5 and TRBJ1-2; 8 bases map to TRBD1. The CDR3 spans 12 residues. Germline CDR1 and CDR2: MNHEY and SVGAGI. V lost 6 bases to trimming and J lost 8 bases; unmatched junction nucleotides: 5. The CDR3 DNA is TGTGCCAGCAGCCTCACAGGGGGAGGCTACACCTTC. This encodes CASSLTGGGYTF.

This clone was seen a handful of times. The chain couples TRBV11-3 to TRBJ1-4; D ambiguous. The germline V gene encodes CDR1 SGHNT and CDR2 YENEEA. The CDR3 totals 17 residues. V was shortened by 0 bases and J by 0 bases, with 11 bases between the two germline ends. CDR3 residues: CASSLDGRPPTNEKLFF. CDR3 coding DNA: TGTGCCAGCAGCTTAGATGGCAGGCCCCCAACTAATGAAAAACTGTTTTTT. Full variable domain (remainder filled in from reference TRBV11-3 and TRBJ1-4): EAGVVQSPRYKIIEKKQPVAFWCNPISGHNTLYWYLQNLGQGPELLIRYENEEAVDDSQLPKDRFSAERLKGVDSTLKIQPAELGDSAVYLCASSLDGRPPTNEKLFFGSGTQLSVL.

CDR3 coding DNA: TGTGCCAGCAGCGCGTCCGGGACTACCTACAATGAGCAGTTCTTC. Its protein product is CASSASGTTYNEQFF. The chain has TRBV5-8 and TRBJ2-1, with 7 bases identical to TRBD2. CDR1 and CDR2 from the germline V gene are SGHTS and YDEGEE. This CDR3 has 15 amino acids. The V and J ends lost 4 bases and 2 bases, in that order; junction bases with no gene match: 6.

V is TRBV7-9 and J is TRBJ2-2, with 10 positions matching TRBD2. There are 16 residues in the CDR3. Germline V gives CDR1 SEHNR, CDR2 FQNEAQ (reference sequence). J lost 3 bases, V lost 5 bases, and 6 bases had no gene match. The CDR3 nucleotides read TGTGCCAGCAGCACCAGCGGGAGGGCCGACACCGGGGAGCTGTTTTTT. It codes for CASSTSGRADTGELFF.

This clone was observed many times. This chain uses TRBV4-1 with TRBJ1-4; 7 bases are shared with TRBD1. The CDR3 spans 15 residues. Germline values: CDR1 MGHRA, CDR2 YSYEKL. V gave up 0 bases and J gave up 9 bases; unmatched junction bases: 7. CDR3 in DNA: TGCGCCAGCAGCCAAGAAGGAATAGGGGGCAAAAAACTGTTTTTT. It codes for CASSQEGIGGKKLFF.

The chain carries TRBV5-1 and TRBJ2-2; possibly TRBD2 for D (5 bases). Germline lookup yields CDR1 SGHRS and CDR2 YFSETQ. V lost 4 bases, J lost 5 bases, and 18 bases lay in between. The CDR3 runs to 16 residues. The CDR3 DNA reads TGCGCCAGCAGCCCGTCGGCTAGCTCGAGAACCGGGGAGCTGTTTTTT. Its translation: CASSPSASSRTGELFF.

This clone was observed a few times. The chain employs TRBV2 and TRBJ2-2; perhaps TRBD1 as D (5 bases). The V end lost 5 bases, the J end lost 0 bases, and 10 bases lay between the germline ends. The germline gives CDR1 SNHLY, CDR2 FYNNEI. This CDR3 contains 15 residues. In nucleotides, the CDR3 is TGTGCCAGCAGTCAGTGGACATCGAACACCGGGGAGCTGTTTTTT. Protein: CASSQWTSNTGELFF.

This chain joins TRBV18 and TRBJ2-7, with D maybe TRBD1 (6 bases). Germline V gene lookup returns CDR1 KGHSH and CDR2 LQKENI. This CDR3 has 14 residues. V was cut by 2 bases and J by 0 bases, with 8 bases left in between. Written as DNA, the CDR3 is TGTGCCAGCTCACCATCGGACAGCTCCTACGAGCAGTACTTC. Protein: CASSPSDSSYEQYF.

The CDR3 DNA is TGTGCCAGCAAAAACCCAGGGGGTCCGTACACCGGGGAGCTGTTTTTT. Encoded protein: CASKNPGGPYTGELFF. The V call is TRBV28, the J call TRBJ2-2, with TRBD1 matching over 7 bases. V was clipped by 7 bases and J by 3 bases; unmatched bases: 11. The CDR3 spans 16 residues. Germline CDR1 MDHEN, CDR2 SYDVKM.

The V and J genes are TRBV5-5 and TRBJ2-1, with 9 nucleotides matching TRBD2. The CDR3 runs 17 residues. After removal of 0 bases from V and 9 bases from J, the junction contained 13 bases not matched to a gene. Germline V gene sequence: CDR1 SGHKS, CDR2 YYEKEE (reference sequence). The CDR3 nucleotides are TGTGCCAGCAGCTTGGCGGGGCTAGCGGGGCAGTGGGGTGAGCAGTTCTTC. This translates into CASSLAGLAGQWGEQFF.

The CDR3 DNA follows: TGTGCCAGCAGCGTGACTAGCGGGAGTGGGGGCACAGATACGCAGTATTTT. Protein: CASSVTSGSGGTDTQYF. The chain uses TRBV9 and TRBJ2-3, with 12 bases identical to TRBD2. Trimming at V came to 2 bases and at J to 1 base, leaving 5 bases not matched to a gene. The CDR3 spans 17 residues. Germline V gene sequence: CDR1 SGDLS, CDR2 YYNGEE.

V and J are TRBV19 and TRBJ2-6, with 9 bases lining up with TRBD2. The CDR3 loop spans 16 amino acids. V gave up 5 bases and J gave up 2 bases; unmatched junction bases: 4. The germline V gene has CDR1 LNHDA and CDR2 SQIVND (reference sequence). In DNA form, the CDR3 reads TGTGCCAGTAGTTGGGCGGGGGGGACTGGGGCCAACGTCCTGACTTTC. Translated, it gives CASSWAGGTGANVLTF.

V and J are TRBV30 and TRBJ1-3; no definite D call. Germline lookup yields CDR1 GTSNPN and CDR2 SVGIG (reference sequence). This CDR3 spans 11 amino acids. Trimming removed 3 bases from V and 8 bases from J, with 8 bases in between. CDR3 in DNA: TGTGCCTGGAGCCTTGAGGACACCATATATTTT. Protein: CAWSLEDTIYF.

The table lists this clone with a few counts. V is TRBV7-8 and J is TRBJ1-3; 9 positions agree with TRBD1. The CDR3 extends over 15 amino acids. With V trimmed by 2 bases and J by 2 bases, 1 base remained unmatched. In germline, CDR1 is SGHVS, CDR2 FQNEAQ. The CDR3 DNA follows: TGTGCCAGCAGCTTACGGGACAGGGCTGGAAACACCATATATTTT. Encoded protein: CASSLRDRAGNTIYF.

The CDR3 loop is CASSPGHFPYNEQFF. The CDR3 DNA reads TGTGCCAGCAGCCCCGGACATTTCCCTTACAATGAGCAGTTCTTC. V usage is TRBV7-3 and J usage is TRBJ2-1; possible D gene TRBD1, 5 bases. This CDR3 region has 15 residues. Per germline, CDR1 SGHTA and CDR2 FQGTGA. Trimming stripped 5 bases from V and 4 bases from J, with 15 bases between.

The chain links TRBV27 to TRBJ2-5; TRBD2 might be the D (5 bases). CDR1 MNHEY and CDR2 SMNVEV come from the germline V gene (reference sequence). This CDR3 comprises 13 residues. V was cut by 6 bases and J by 1 base, with 9 bases left in between. The CDR3 coding sequence is TGTGCCAGCAGACTAGGACGCCAAGAGACCCAGTACTTC. Protein sequence: CASRLGRQETQYF.